One and the same sample provided the 10 T cell receptor beta chains below, sequenced in a study of T cells in Graves' hyperthyroidism and ophthalmopathy. Amplified TCR beta CDR3 regions came from RNA transcripts. The primer set for the first-round RT-PCR of the TCR CDR3 was HTBI. TCRdb ran MiXCR on the multiplex PCR reads and lists one entry per CDR3 protein. The profile shows around 360,000 distinct CDR3 sequences, around 15% of them singletons. The material sequenced was blood. These receptors were taken from a woman aged 60 to 75 with Graves' ophthalmopathy.

This clonotype was picked up many times. The chain employs TRBV7-9 and TRBJ2-7, with 7 bases identical to TRBD1. The CDR3 contains 19 residues. Germline CDR1 SEHNR, CDR2 FQNEAQ (reference sequence). V dropped 5 bases and J dropped 0; count of bases not matched to a gene: 19. Here the CDR3 DNA reads TGTGCCAGCAGCCAACCGACAGGGAGTCTAGATAGGTCCTCCTACGAGCAGTACTTC. It encodes CASSQPTGSLDRSSYEQYF.

The chain carries TRBV18 and TRBJ1-6; possibly TRBD1 for D (5 bases). The germline V gene has CDR1 KGHSH and CDR2 LQKENI. There are 14 residues in the CDR3. V lost 3 bases and J lost 7, with 10 bases in between. CDR3 DNA: TGTGCCAGCTCACCCCAGGGCGAGAATTCACCCCTCCACTTT. Translated: CASSPQGENSPLHF.

This clonotype was picked up many times. This chain joins TRBV7-2 and TRBJ2-2; 10 bases map to TRBD2. CDR1 is SGHTA and CDR2 is FQGNSA in the germline V gene. The CDR3 runs 17 residues. Trimming cost V 2 bases and J 5 bases; bases outside gene matches: 8. The CDR3 DNA is TGTGCCAGCAGCTTAACCCCCGGACTAGCGGCAACCGGGGAGCTGTTTTTT. Translating it yields CASSLTPGLAATGELFF.

This clonotype was counted many times. The chain couples TRBV7-2 to TRBJ2-3; D is perhaps TRBD1 (7 bases). Germline CDR1 and CDR2: SGHTA and FQGNSA. With 0 bases removed from V and 3 bases from J, the gap between germline ends came to 13 bases. The CDR3 is made up of 16 amino acids. The CDR3 protein is CASSLAGGGVTDTQYF. CDR3 sequence (DNA): TGTGCCAGCAGCTTAGCAGGAGGGGGCGTGACAGATACGCAGTATTTT.

This clonotype has just a few counts. The V and J genes are TRBV5-1 and TRBJ2-1; possible D gene TRBD1, 5 bases. This CDR3 contains 14 residues. The V gene's germline CDR1 is SGHRS and CDR2 YFSETQ. Trimming took off 2 bases at V and 8 bases at J, with 14 bases between the two ends. CDR3 in DNA: TGCGCCAGCAGCTTCTACTCGGACAAGGATGAGCAGTTCTTC. It codes for CASSFYSDKDEQFF.

This sequence joins TRBV3-1 and TRBJ2-1; 8 bases align to TRBD2. Germline-derived CDR1 and CDR2 are LGHDT and YNNKEL (reference sequence). CDR3 length: 13 amino acids. With 4 bases clipped from V and 6 bases from J, the junction kept 2 bases outside the gene matches. CDR3 DNA: TGTGCCAGCAGCCGAGGACTAGCCAATGAGCAGTTCTTC. The encoded protein is CASSRGLANEQFF.

Many counts were recorded for this clonotype. The CDR3 spells CASSYHGQGPYNEQFF. The DNA for the CDR3 is TGTGCCAGCAGCTACCACGGACAGGGGCCATACAATGAGCAGTTCTTC. V is TRBV28 and J is TRBJ2-1; 9 bases line up with TRBD1. The germline gives CDR1 MDHEN, CDR2 SYDVKM. The CDR3 is made up of 16 amino acids. Trimming cost V 6 bases and J 4 bases; bases outside gene matches: 10.

This clonotype has at least ten counts. For the CDR3, the DNA is TGTGCCAGCAGCTGGACAGGTCGGGAAGCTTTCTTT. Protein product: CASSWTGREAFF. V usage is TRBV11-2 and J usage is TRBJ1-1; 7 bases line up with TRBD1. The CDR3 is 12 residues long. Germline loops: CDR1 SGHAT, CDR2 FQNNGV. The V and J ends lost 4 bases and 8 bases, in that order; junction bases with no gene match: 4.

This clonotype was seen more than once but under ten times. The V and J genes are TRBV20-1 and TRBJ2-1; D tentatively fits TRBD1 or TRBD2 (6 bases each). The CDR3 runs to 13 residues. Germline V gene lookup returns CDR1 DFQATT and CDR2 SNEGSKA (reference sequence). V was clipped by 3 bases and J by 4 bases, with 10 bases between them. CDR3 in amino acids: CSAREGGYNEQFF. As DNA, the CDR3 is TGCAGTGCTAGGGAGGGGGGATACAATGAGCAGTTCTTC.

This clonotype came up many times. This chain connects TRBV2 to TRBJ2-5; 7 positions agree with TRBD1. Germline V gene lookup returns CDR1 SNHLY and CDR2 FYNNEI. The CDR3 contains 13 residues. V dropped 8 bases and J dropped 4; count of bases not matched to a gene: 7. The CDR3 region has the DNA TGTGCCAGCCGAAAACAGGGGAGAGAGACCCAGTACTTC. Translated, it gives CASRKQGRETQYF.